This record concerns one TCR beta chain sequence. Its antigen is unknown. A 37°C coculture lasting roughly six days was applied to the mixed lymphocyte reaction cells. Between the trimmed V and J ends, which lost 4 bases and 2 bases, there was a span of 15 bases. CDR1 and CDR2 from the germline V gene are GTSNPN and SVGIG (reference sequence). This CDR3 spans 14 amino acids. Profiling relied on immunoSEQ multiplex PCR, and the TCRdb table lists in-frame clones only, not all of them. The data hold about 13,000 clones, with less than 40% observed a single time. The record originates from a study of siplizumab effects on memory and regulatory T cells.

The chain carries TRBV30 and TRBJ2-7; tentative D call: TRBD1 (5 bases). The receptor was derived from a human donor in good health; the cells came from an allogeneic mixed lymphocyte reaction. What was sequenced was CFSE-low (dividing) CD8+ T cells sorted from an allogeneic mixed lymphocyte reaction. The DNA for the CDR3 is TGTGCCTGGACCCAGCTAGGGGCGACCTACGAGCAGTACTTC. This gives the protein CAWTQLGATYEQYF.